The 24 T cell receptor beta chains presented below share a single source sample, sequenced in a study of shared clonotypes between healthy human individuals (dated by TCRdb to the early 2020s). Library preparation was by the immunoSEQ multiplex PCR assay. Sourced from immuneACCESS, this table was stored by TCRdb with only in-frame sequences that have V and J called. A share of the clones is absent; for the studies checked, an unresolved V gene accounts for under half, and the remainder has no known explanation. The sample data list approximately 460,000 clones, and roughly three quarters of these were observed just once. The ten largest account for approximately 12% of the sample. Sequences were obtained from PBMCs. These receptors all stem from a woman aged 40 to 55 in good health. Some clones in this sample may be carry-over from other donors' samples.

The chain employs TRBV5-1 and TRBJ2-7, with 8 nucleotides matching TRBD1. V was pared by 0 bases and J by 6 bases, with 2 bases of the junction left unmatched. This CDR3 region has 13 residues. Per the germline V gene, CDR1 is SGHRS and CDR2 is YFSETQ. CDR3: CASSLVQGAEQYF. The CDR3 DNA follows: TGCGCCAGCAGCTTGGTGCAGGGGGCCGAGCAGTACTTC.

The chain recombines TRBV4-2 with TRBJ2-3, with 8 bases fitting TRBD1. The CDR3 loop spans 17 amino acids. Germline-derived CDR1 and CDR2 are LGHNA and YNFKEQ. After removal of 1 base from V and 0 bases from J, the junction contained 6 bases not matched to a gene. As DNA, the CDR3 is TGTGCCAGCAGCCAAGCAGGGGGCCCCTCTAGCACAGATACGCAGTATTTT. The encoded protein is CASSQAGGPSSTDTQYF.

On this clone itself: A read error is the likely source, as a far larger clone sits one nucleotide away. Different DNA sequences within this sample yield the same CDR3. CDR3 sequence: CASVRLQGGNEQFF. The CDR3 nucleotides read TGTGCCAGCGTACGTCTGCAGGGTGGCAATGAGCAGTTCTTC. The chain is built from TRBV27 and TRBJ2-1; D is perhaps TRBD1 (5 bases). The CDR3 consists of 14 residues. Looked up from germline, CDR1 is MNHEY and CDR2 is SMNVEV (reference sequence). Trimming pared 8 bases from V and 6 bases from J, leaving 17 bases between.

The chain links TRBV29-1 to TRBJ2-3; D is undetermined. Germline V gene lookup returns CDR1 SQVTM and CDR2 ANQGSEA. The V end lost 0 bases, the J end lost 1 base, and 14 bases lay between the germline ends. The CDR3 is 16 amino acids. The CDR3 loop is CSVEDLGPAGTDTQYF. The CDR3 bases are TGCAGCGTTGAAGATCTGGGCCCGGCGGGCACAGATACGCAGTATTTT.

The chain employs TRBV27 and TRBJ1-4; perhaps TRBD1 as D (6 bases). V lost 6 bases and J 4 bases, leaving 12 bases between the germline ends. The CDR3 length is 14 residues. The V gene's germline CDR1 is MNHEY and CDR2 SMNVEV (reference sequence). The CDR3 spells CASRVTGLNEKLFF. CDR3 DNA: TGTGCCAGCAGGGTGACAGGCCTTAATGAAAAACTGTTTTTT.

This chain joins TRBV14 and TRBJ1-2; possibly TRBD1 for D (5 bases). From germline, CDR1 is SGHDN and CDR2 FVKESK. The V end lost 4 bases, the J end lost 7 bases, and 16 bases lay between the germline ends. The length of the CDR3 is 14 residues. The CDR3 DNA reads as TGTGCCAGCAGCCTCGGGAGCGGGGGAGTTGGCTACACCTTC. This gives the protein CASSLGSGGVGYTF.

Remarks on this clone: Other DNA sequences in the same sample also yield this CDR3. The rearrangement links TRBV30 to TRBJ2-5; D may correspond to TRBD1 or TRBD2 (6 bases each). This CDR3 has 13 residues. V lost 0 bases and J lost 5, with 10 bases in between. From germline, CDR1 is GTSNPN and CDR2 SVGIG (reference sequence). CDR3 DNA sequence: TGTGCCTGGAGTGTCAAAGGGGGGGAGACCCAGTACTTC. Residues: CAWSVKGGETQYF. Full variable domain (remainder filled in from reference TRBV30 and TRBJ2-5): SQTIHQWPATLVQPVGSPLSLECTVEGTSNPNLYWYRQAAGRGLQLLFYSVGIGQISSEVPQNLSASRPQDRQFILSSKKLLLSDSGFYLCAWSVKGGETQYFGPGTRLLVL.

J is TRBJ1-2 and V is TRBV6-1, with D hard to call. This CDR3 comprises 11 residues. Germline loops: CDR1 MNHNS, CDR2 SASEGT. The V gene lost 7 bases and the J gene lost 4 bases, with 7 bases spanning the gap. The DNA of the CDR3 is TGTGCCAGCAAACAATCCTATGGCTACACCTTC. It specifies CASKQSYGYTF.

The rearrangement joins TRBV11-2 to TRBJ1-2; D remains ambiguous. V was pared by 1 base and J by 0 bases, with 9 bases between. Germline lookup yields CDR1 SGHAT and CDR2 FQNNGV. The CDR3 is 15 residues long. The DNA of the CDR3 is TGTGCCAGCAGCTTAGTGGTACTATCTAACTATGGCTACACCTTC. Translation: CASSLVVLSNYGYTF.

The chain links TRBV10-3 to TRBJ1-1, with D maybe TRBD1 (6 bases). CDR1 and CDR2 from the germline V gene are ENHRY and SYGVKD. This CDR3 comprises 15 residues. Between the trimmed V and J ends, which lost 4 bases and 2 bases, there was a span of 14 bases. The CDR3 sequence is CAISAKTTGNTEAFF. CDR3 bases: TGTGCCATCAGTGCCAAAACGACAGGTAACACTGAAGCTTTCTTT.

The V call is TRBV6-4, the J call TRBJ2-2, with TRBD2 as a possible D gene (5 bases). V lost 3 bases to trimming and J lost 3 bases, with 5 bases between them. There are 13 residues in the CDR3. The germline V gene encodes CDR1 MRHNA and CDR2 SNTAGT. The CDR3: CASSERDTGELFF. The DNA for the CDR3 is TGTGCCAGCAGTGAGCGGGACACCGGGGAGCTGTTTTTT.

On this clone: This specimen includes other DNA sequences encoding the same CDR3. The chain is built from TRBV7-3 and TRBJ1-1; D remains ambiguous. The V gene lost 0 bases and the J gene lost 1 base, with 3 bases spanning the gap. This CDR3 comprises 13 residues. Germline V CDR1 and CDR2: SGHTA, FQGTGA. Written as DNA, the CDR3 is TGTGCCAGCAGCTTAACAGGGAACACTGAAGCTTTCTTT. Translated, it gives CASSLTGNTEAFF.

CDR3 in DNA: TGTGCCAGACCGGTAGCGGTCGTCGGGGAGCTGTTTTTT. It translates to CARPVAVVGELFF. J is TRBJ2-2 and V is TRBV7-5; TRBD2, the table's D call, was not compared with the DNA. TRBV7-5 is flagged as a pseudogene. This CDR3 is built from 13 residues.

The sample holds a few counts of this clone. Distinct nucleotide sequences in the sample also encode this CDR3. J is TRBJ2-3 and V is TRBV2; D remains ambiguous. Between the trimmed V and J ends, which lost 5 bases and 2 bases, there was a span of 2 bases. Germline lookup yields CDR1 SNHLY and CDR2 FYNNEI. This CDR3 is built from 11 residues. CDR3 nucleotide sequence: TGTGCCAGCAGTTACACAGATACGCAGTATTTT. It codes for CASSYTDTQYF.

The chain uses TRBV5-1 and TRBJ2-2, with 8 bases fitting TRBD2. The CDR3 sequence is 15 residues long. Germline values: CDR1 SGHRS, CDR2 YFSETQ. V lost 4 bases and J lost 6; bases outside the gene matches: 8. CDR3 sequence (DNA): TGCGCCAGCAGCCTAGGGACTAGTGGGTCCGGGGAGCTGTTTTTT. Translation gives CASSLGTSGSGELFF.

The rearrangement uses TRBV25-1 and TRBJ1-1; D gene ambiguous. V was trimmed by 2 bases and J by 12 bases, leaving 16 bases between them. The CDR3 spans 13 residues. Germline CDR1 and CDR2: MGHDK and SYGVNS. The CDR3 DNA reads TGTGCCAGCAGTGAACCGCTAGTAGGGAGGACTTTCTTT. Amino acids: CASSEPLVGRTFF. Drawing the rest from reference TRBV25-1 and TRBJ1-1, the complete variable domain is EADIYQTPRYLVIGTGKKITLECSQTMGHDKMYWYQQDPGMELHLIHYSYGVNSTEKGDLSSESTVSRIRTEHFPLTLESARPSHTSQYLCASSEPLVGRTFFGQGTRLTVV.

The V and J genes are TRBV10-2 and TRBJ2-7; D is uncertain. Germline V CDR1 and CDR2: WSHSY, SAAADI. This CDR3 comprises 13 residues. V was shortened by 4 bases and J by 6 bases, with 13 bases between the two germline ends. The CDR3 here is CASSGGPPTEQYF. The CDR3 DNA sequence: TGCGCCAGCAGTGGAGGTCCTCCCACCGAGCAGTACTTC.

This clone was detected only once. It differs at one base from a far larger clone, so likely a read error. The same CDR3 is also encoded by other DNA sequences in this sample. J is TRBJ1-1 and V is TRBV5-4; tentative D call: TRBD1 (6 bases). The CDR3 consists of 13 residues. Germline-derived CDR1 and CDR2 are SGHNT and YYREEE (reference sequence). CDR3 in amino acids: CASSLLGDTEAFF. CDR3 DNA: TGTGCCAGCAGCTTGTTGGGGGACACTGAAGCTTTTTTT.

The chain joins TRBV19 to TRBJ1-1; D might be TRBD1 (6 bases). CDR3 length: 14 residues. The germline CDR1 and CDR2 sequences are LNHDA and SQIVND (reference sequence). V dropped 9 bases and J dropped 3 bases, with 17 bases sitting between them. CDR3 residues: CASTVQGGDTEAFF. In DNA, the CDR3 is TGTGCCAGCACCGTACAGGGTGGGGACACTGAAGCTTTCTTT.

This clone was seen a single time. The rearrangement uses TRBV11-2 and TRBJ1-1; TRBD1 agrees at 7 bases. This CDR3 is 15 amino acids long. CDR1 is SGHAT, CDR2 FQNNGV, per germline. V dropped 8 bases and J dropped 5; count of bases not matched to a gene: 14. CDR3 region: CASRLQGSPWTEAFF. The CDR3 nucleotides are TGTGCCAGCCGGTTACAGGGGTCCCCGTGGACTGAAGCTTTCTTT.

The J gene is TRBJ2-2, the V gene TRBV5-1; weak D call: TRBD2 (6 bases). CDR1 SGHRS and CDR2 YFSETQ come from the germline V gene. V lost 7 bases and J 1 base, leaving 14 bases between the germline ends. This CDR3 region has 15 residues. Written as DNA, the CDR3 is TGCGCCAGCTCTCCGGGGGTTCGGAACACCGGGGAGCTGTTTTTT. The encoded protein is CASSPGVRNTGELFF.

This clone has just a few counts. The CDR3 sequence: CASTLNTYEQYF. Here the CDR3 DNA reads TGTGCCAGCACCCTAAACACCTACGAGCAGTACTTC. This chain connects TRBV28 to TRBJ2-7, with unresolved D. With 7 bases removed from V and 2 bases from J, the gap between germline ends came to 9 bases. This CDR3 is 12 amino acids long. Germline V lookup: CDR1 MDHEN, CDR2 SYDVKM.

The rearrangement links TRBV2 to TRBJ2-1, with a weak D call TRBD2 (6 bases). Germline assignment: CDR1 SNHLY and CDR2 FYNNEI. The V end lost 7 bases, the J end lost 5 bases, and 18 bases lay between the germline ends. The CDR3 consists of 15 residues. Written as DNA, the CDR3 is TGTGCCAGCACCGAAAGGAGCGGGCGACACAATGAGCAGTTCTTC. It codes for CASTERSGRHNEQFF.

The chain employs TRBV15 and TRBJ1-1; tentative D call: TRBD1 (6 bases). This CDR3 has 16 amino acids. Between the trimmed V and J ends, which lost 4 bases and 1 base, there was a span of 16 bases. Germline assignment: CDR1 LNHNV and CDR2 YYDKDF (reference sequence). The CDR3 is CATSILTQGPNTEAFF. Here the CDR3 DNA reads TGTGCCACCAGCATATTAACACAGGGACCGAACACTGAAGCTTTCTTT. Full variable domain (outside the CDR3, taken from reference TRBV15 and TRBJ1-1): DAMVIQNPRYQVTQFGKPVTLSCSQTLNHNVMYWYQQKSSQAPKLLFHYYDKDFNNEADTPDNFQSRRPNTSFCFLDIRSPGLGDTAMYLCATSILTQGPNTEAFFGQGTRLTVV.